This TCR beta chain comes out of a study of CD8 T cells in ankylosing spondylitis. As concerns this clonotype: Its target is not known.

Germline V gene sequence: CDR1 SGHTA, CDR2 FQGNSA. The germline V and J ends were trimmed by 4 bases and 9 bases, with 7 bases remaining between them. The length of the CDR3 is 11 residues. Using quantitative 5'-RACE with molecular barcodes, the authors made TCR beta libraries. Each CDR3 protein is one row after TCRdb ran MiXCR on the 5' RACE reads. The table has 290,000 or so distinct CDR3 sequences, around 21% seen once. Study-level points and caveats: Significantly higher representation of disease-linked clones was reported for matched ankylosing spondylitis synovial fluid. Seemingly characteristic of ankylosing spondylitis blood was a TCR beta motif consisting of eight highly homologous variants. Disease-linked clones were CD8+ and relatively rare in peripheral blood.

This TCR came from a female donor with ankylosing spondylitis or in good health (not recorded which). The genes are TRBV7-2 and TRBJ2-1, with D perhaps TRBD2 (5 bases). Specimen: blood, either unsorted or a sorted T cell fraction (not recorded which). The CDR3 sequence is CASSSLVEQFF. In DNA, the CDR3 is TGTGCCAGCAGCTCACTAGTTGAGCAGTTCTTC.